This entry concerns a single T cell receptor beta chain. Its antigen is unknown. CDR1 SEHNR and CDR2 FQNEAQ come from the germline V gene (reference sequence). The CDR3 loop spans 15 amino acids. V lost 5 bases and J 2 bases, leaving 15 bases between the germline ends. Peripheral blood samples of approximately 10 milliliters were drawn from each donor. The sample comes from a study of blood T cells in healthy people across ages. Findings of the study overall: When set beside aged donors, long-lived donors presented more naive CD4+ cells and higher diversity. In older individuals, TCR beta diversity per million T cells was lower, falling roughly linearly with age.

A J-beta primer mix and a sample-barcoded 5' primer were used in a second PCR of roughly 7 to 12 cycles. Every sample gave at least 3 million paired-end reads containing CDR3. TCRdb ran MiXCR on the 5' RACE reads and lists one entry per CDR3 protein. The sample shows 550,000 to 800,000 distinct CDR3 sequences, about 30% of them seen only once. The sample consisted of blood. J is TRBJ2-5 and V is TRBV7-9; D may correspond to TRBD1 or TRBD2 (6 bases each). The receptor was derived from an elderly woman in good health. The CDR3 DNA reads as TGTGCCAGCAGCCAAGAGGGGGGAGGTCAAGAGACCCAGTACTTC. Amino acids: CASSQEGGGQETQYF.